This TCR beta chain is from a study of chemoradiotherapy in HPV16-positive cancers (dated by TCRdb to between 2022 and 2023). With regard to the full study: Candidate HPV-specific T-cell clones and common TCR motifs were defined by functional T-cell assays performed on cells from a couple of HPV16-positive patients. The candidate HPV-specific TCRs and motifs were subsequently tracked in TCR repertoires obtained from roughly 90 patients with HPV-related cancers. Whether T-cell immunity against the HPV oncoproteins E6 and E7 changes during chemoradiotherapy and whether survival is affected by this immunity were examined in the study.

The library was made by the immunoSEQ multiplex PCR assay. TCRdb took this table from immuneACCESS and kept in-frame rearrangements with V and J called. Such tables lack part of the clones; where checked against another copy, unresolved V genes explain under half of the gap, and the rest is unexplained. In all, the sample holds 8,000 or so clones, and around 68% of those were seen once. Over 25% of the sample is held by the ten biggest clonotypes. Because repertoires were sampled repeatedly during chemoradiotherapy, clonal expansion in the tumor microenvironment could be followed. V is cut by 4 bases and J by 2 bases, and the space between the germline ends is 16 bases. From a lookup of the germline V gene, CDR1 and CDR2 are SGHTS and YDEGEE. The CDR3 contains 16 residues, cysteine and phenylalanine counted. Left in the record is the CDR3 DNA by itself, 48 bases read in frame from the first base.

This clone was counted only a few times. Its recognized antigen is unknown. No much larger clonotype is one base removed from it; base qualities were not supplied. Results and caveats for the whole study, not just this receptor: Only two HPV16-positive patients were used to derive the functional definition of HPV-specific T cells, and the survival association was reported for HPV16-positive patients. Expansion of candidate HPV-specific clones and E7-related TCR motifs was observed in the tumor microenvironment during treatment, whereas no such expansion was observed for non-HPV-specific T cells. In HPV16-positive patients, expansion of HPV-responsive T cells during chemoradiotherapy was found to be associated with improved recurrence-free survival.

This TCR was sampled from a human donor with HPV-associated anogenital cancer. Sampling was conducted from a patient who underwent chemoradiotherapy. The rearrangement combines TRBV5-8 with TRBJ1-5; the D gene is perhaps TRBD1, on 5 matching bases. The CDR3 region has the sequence CASSRPGAVGNQPQHF. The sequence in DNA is TGTGCCAGCAGCCGACCTGGGGCTGTCGGCAATCAGCCCCAGCATTTT.